The present entry profiles one TCR beta chain with its context. Sequencing was performed with immunoSEQ multiplex PCR; in TCRdb, only in-frame clones are kept and a portion is missing. The table has 300,000 to 400,000 clones, roughly 85% seen once. The data belong to a study of blood T cell repertoires in COVID-19. About the research overall: Donors in the United States, Italy and Spain gave samples during acute or convalescent COVID-19. The cDNA or gDNA used as material had been derived from T cells, B-cell-depleted T cells, or PBMCs.

Trimming shortened V by 1 base and J by 8 bases, and 8 bases separated the two germline ends. Germline V gives CDR1 MNHEY, CDR2 SVGAGI. This CDR3 spans 12 amino acids. The V call is TRBV6-5, the J call TRBJ1-1; D gene ambiguous. This receptor was identified in a woman in her thirties who had been exposed to COVID-19. Sequencing input: PBMCs or T cells enriched from blood (not recorded which). As DNA, the CDR3 is TGTGCCAGCAGTTACTATTCGGGAGAAGCTTTCTTT. It specifies CASSYYSGEAFF.